Listed below are T cell receptor beta chains from one sample, sequenced in a study of neurological immune-mediated disorders. One entry per CDR3 protein results from TCRdb running MiXCR on the 5' RACE reads. The sample includes under 90,000 distinct CDR3 sequences, more than 8.5% of them seen just once. The sample was PBMCs. The receptors come from a man in his thirties or forties in good health. CDR3s include the opening cysteine and the closing phenylalanine or tryptophan. Fields, in order: V gene, clone size, D gene, J gene, CDR3 protein, CDR3 DNA. D genes are given only for firm matches. Some rows have no size entry. The others give once, few or many, or a class for an expanded clone.

V gene: TRBV5-5; clone size: few; D gene: .; J gene: TRBJ2-2; CDR3 protein: CASSFAPGLANTGELFF; CDR3 DNA: TGTGCCAGCAGCTTCGCCCCAGGGTTAGCCAACACCGGGGAGCTGTTTTTT
V gene: TRBV28; clone size: .; D gene: .; J gene: TRBJ1-3; CDR3 protein: CASSLWGQVSGNTIYF; CDR3 DNA: TGTGCCAGCAGTTTATGGGGCCAGGTCTCTGGAAACACCATATATTTT
V gene: TRBV28; clone size: many; D gene: .; J gene: TRBJ2-1; CDR3 protein: CASSLVAVYNEQFF; CDR3 DNA: TGTGCCAGCAGTTTAGTAGCCGTCTACAATGAGCAGTTCTTC
V gene: TRBV20-1; clone size: .; D gene: .; J gene: TRBJ2-4; CDR3 protein: CSARDPWGIQYF; CDR3 DNA: TGCAGTGCTAGAGATCCCTGGGGCATTCAGTACTTC
V gene: TRBV5-1; clone size: .; D gene: .; J gene: TRBJ1-2; CDR3 protein: CASSSAGGRDGYTF; CDR3 DNA: TGCGCCAGCAGCTCGGCGGGAGGACGGGATGGCTACACCTTC
V gene: TRBV10-3; clone size: many; D gene: TRBD1; J gene: TRBJ2-5; CDR3 protein: CAISEGQGQFQETQYF; CDR3 DNA: TGTGCCATCAGTGAGGGACAGGGGCAATTCCAAGAGACCCAGTACTTC
V gene: TRBV5-1; clone size: many; D gene: .; J gene: TRBJ1-1; CDR3 protein: CASSLAGQKNTEAFF; CDR3 DNA: TGCGCCAGCAGCTTGGCCGGACAGAAGAACACTGAAGCTTTCTTT
V gene: TRBV27; clone size: many; D gene: TRBD2; J gene: TRBJ2-7; CDR3 protein: CASHGGRLGEQYF; CDR3 DNA: TGTGCCAGTCATGGCGGGAGGCTGGGCGAGCAGTACTTC
V gene: TRBV2; clone size: many; D gene: .; J gene: TRBJ2-6; CDR3 protein: CASNPDRLGANVLTF; CDR3 DNA: TGTGCCAGCAACCCCGACCGACTCGGGGCCAACGTCCTGACTTTC
V gene: TRBV6-5; clone size: many; D gene: .; J gene: TRBJ1-2; CDR3 protein: CASSRQLNYGYTF; CDR3 DNA: TGTGCCAGCAGCCGACAGCTTAACTATGGCTACACCTTC
V gene: TRBV6-2/TRBV6-3; clone size: few; D gene: TRBD2; J gene: TRBJ2-1; CDR3 protein: CASSGEREGEQFF; CDR3 DNA: TGTGCCAGCAGTGGTGAGCGGGAGGGCGAGCAGTTCTTC
V gene: TRBV6-6; clone size: many; D gene: .; J gene: TRBJ2-7; CDR3 protein: CASSYGTNSYEQYF; CDR3 DNA: TGTGCCAGCAGTTACGGGACAAACTCCTACGAGCAGTACTTC
V gene: TRBV5-1; clone size: many; D gene: TRBD1; J gene: TRBJ2-3; CDR3 protein: CASRRQGDSDTQYF; CDR3 DNA: TGCGCCAGCAGACGACAGGGCGATTCAGATACGCAGTATTTT
V gene: TRBV20-1; clone size: many; D gene: TRBD2; J gene: TRBJ2-3; CDR3 protein: CSARGTSNTDTQYF; CDR3 DNA: TGCAGTGCTAGGGGGACTAGCAACACAGATACGCAGTATTTT
V gene: TRBV27; clone size: many; D gene: .; J gene: TRBJ2-7; CDR3 protein: CASSLSRPWAGEGEQYF; CDR3 DNA: TGTGCCAGCAGTTTATCTAGACCGTGGGCAGGGGAAGGGGAGCAGTACTTC
V gene: TRBV3-1; clone size: many; D gene: .; J gene: TRBJ1-4; CDR3 protein: CASSQRTDEKLFF; CDR3 DNA: TGTGCCAGCAGCCAGAGGACAGATGAAAAACTGTTTTTT
V gene: TRBV7-3; clone size: many; D gene: .; J gene: TRBJ2-1; CDR3 protein: CASSLTGPRVAIEQFF; CDR3 DNA: TGTGCCAGCAGCTTAACCGGGCCCCGCGTTGCAATTGAGCAGTTCTTC
V gene: TRBV5-1; clone size: many; D gene: TRBD2; J gene: TRBJ2-7; CDR3 protein: CASEAGPSSYEQYF; CDR3 DNA: TGCGCCAGCGAAGCGGGACCCAGCTCCTACGAGCAGTACTTC
V gene: TRBV29-1; clone size: many; D gene: .; J gene: TRBJ1-1; CDR3 protein: CSVEPGAGTEAFF; CDR3 DNA: TGCAGCGTTGAACCCGGGGCGGGCACTGAAGCTTTCTTT
V gene: TRBV3-1; clone size: .; D gene: TRBD1; J gene: TRBJ1-1; CDR3 protein: CASSHRTGGGTEAFF; CDR3 DNA: TGTGCCAGCAGCCATCGGACAGGGGGCGGGACTGAAGCTTTCTTT
V gene: TRBV2; clone size: many; D gene: TRBD2; J gene: TRBJ2-1; CDR3 protein: CASSDSDADSGRAPSTYNEQFF; CDR3 DNA: TGTGCCAGCAGTGACAGCGACGCAGATAGCGGGAGGGCCCCCTCTACCTACAATGAGCAGTTCTTC
V gene: TRBV7-2; clone size: few; D gene: TRBD1; J gene: TRBJ1-5; CDR3 protein: CASRSGGAFQPQHF; CDR3 DNA: TGTGCCAGCAGATCAGGGGGCGCATTTCAGCCCCAGCATTTT
V gene: TRBV7-6; clone size: many; D gene: TRBD1; J gene: TRBJ2-7; CDR3 protein: CASSSGTGGAYEQYF; CDR3 DNA: TGTGCCAGCAGCTCCGGGACAGGGGGGGCCTACGAGCAGTACTTC
V gene: TRBV18; clone size: many; D gene: TRBD1; J gene: TRBJ2-7; CDR3 protein: CASSPGQAGEQYF; CDR3 DNA: TGTGCCAGCTCACCCGGACAGGCCGGCGAGCAGTACTTC
V gene: TRBV20-1; clone size: many; D gene: TRBD1; J gene: TRBJ1-2; CDR3 protein: CSAGQSNNYGYTF; CDR3 DNA: TGCAGTGCGGGACAGTCTAATAACTATGGCTACACCTTC
V gene: TRBV28; clone size: many; D gene: TRBD1; J gene: TRBJ2-7; CDR3 protein: CASSKGTGYSYEQYF; CDR3 DNA: TGTGCCAGCAGCAAGGGGACAGGGTACTCCTACGAGCAGTACTTC
V gene: TRBV18; clone size: many; D gene: .; J gene: TRBJ2-7; CDR3 protein: CASSPRAGDYEQYF; CDR3 DNA: TGTGCCAGCTCACCACGTGCAGGGGACTACGAGCAGTACTTC
V gene: TRBV29-1; clone size: many; D gene: .; J gene: TRBJ1-2; CDR3 protein: CSADIDSNYGYTF; CDR3 DNA: TGCAGCGCCGATATTGACAGTAACTATGGCTACACCTTC
V gene: TRBV20-1; clone size: many; D gene: .; J gene: TRBJ2-3; CDR3 protein: CSARTDTQYF; CDR3 DNA: TGCAGTGCTAGAACAGATACGCAGTATTTT
V gene: TRBV10-3; clone size: many; D gene: .; J gene: TRBJ2-5; CDR3 protein: CAIRAQGAQETQYF; CDR3 DNA: TGTGCCATCAGGGCGCAAGGGGCACAAGAGACCCAGTACTTC
V gene: TRBV20-1; clone size: many; D gene: TRBD2; J gene: TRBJ2-7; CDR3 protein: CSAIPSGRAALNTYEQYF; CDR3 DNA: TGCAGTGCTATTCCTAGCGGGAGGGCCGCCCTAAATACTTACGAGCAGTACTTC
V gene: TRBV5-1; clone size: .; D gene: TRBD1; J gene: TRBJ2-3; CDR3 protein: CASSLSVVTGTANTDTQYF; CDR3 DNA: TGCGCCAGCAGCTTGTCGGTAGTTACCGGGACAGCAAACACAGATACGCAGTATTTT
V gene: TRBV6-6; clone size: few; D gene: .; J gene: TRBJ2-3; CDR3 protein: CAYGAGATDTQYF; CDR3 DNA: TGTGCCTACGGGGCAGGGGCAACAGATACGCAGTATTTT
V gene: TRBV28; clone size: many; D gene: .; J gene: TRBJ2-5; CDR3 protein: CASSLFGTETQYF; CDR3 DNA: TGTGCCAGCAGTTTATTCGGGACGGAGACCCAGTACTTC
V gene: TRBV9; clone size: many; D gene: .; J gene: TRBJ2-7; CDR3 protein: CASSVTGSYEQYF; CDR3 DNA: TGTGCCAGCAGCGTTACGGGCTCCTACGAGCAGTACTTC
V gene: TRBV5-1; clone size: many; D gene: .; J gene: TRBJ2-1; CDR3 protein: CASSPLDSYNEQFF; CDR3 DNA: TGCGCCAGCAGCCCCCTAGACAGTTACAATGAGCAGTTCTTC
V gene: TRBV19; clone size: many; D gene: TRBD1; J gene: TRBJ1-1; CDR3 protein: CASAGQGNMNTEAFF; CDR3 DNA: TGTGCCAGCGCCGGACAGGGGAATATGAACACTGAAGCTTTCTTT
V gene: TRBV4-1; clone size: many; D gene: .; J gene: TRBJ2-7; CDR3 protein: CASSQGPAQPFEQYF; CDR3 DNA: TGCGCCAGCAGCCAAGGGCCAGCCCAGCCCTTTGAGCAGTACTTC
V gene: TRBV2; clone size: many; D gene: .; J gene: TRBJ2-7; CDR3 protein: CASLGHVLLEQYF; CDR3 DNA: TGTGCCAGCCTGGGACATGTCCTCCTCGAGCAGTACTTC
V gene: TRBV5-5; clone size: many; D gene: .; J gene: TRBJ2-5; CDR3 protein: CASSLGTQETQYF; CDR3 DNA: TGTGCCAGCAGCTTGGGGACGCAAGAGACCCAGTACTTC
V gene: TRBV28; clone size: many; D gene: .; J gene: TRBJ2-2; CDR3 protein: CASSLTGGTGELFF; CDR3 DNA: TGTGCCAGCAGTTTAACCGGGGGCACCGGGGAGCTGTTTTTT
V gene: TRBV28; clone size: many; D gene: TRBD1; J gene: TRBJ1-3; CDR3 protein: CASRDGGQGVSGNTIYF; CDR3 DNA: TGTGCCAGCAGGGATGGGGGACAGGGGGTATCTGGAAACACCATATATTTT
V gene: TRBV19; clone size: few; D gene: TRBD2; J gene: TRBJ2-3; CDR3 protein: CASSPGLAGSDTQYF; CDR3 DNA: TGTGCCAGTAGCCCAGGACTAGCGGGATCAGATACGCAGTATTTT
V gene: TRBV3-1; clone size: many; D gene: .; J gene: TRBJ2-2; CDR3 protein: CASSQGRNTGELFF; CDR3 DNA: TGTGCCAGCAGCCAAGGTCGGAACACCGGGGAGCTGTTTTTT
V gene: TRBV28; clone size: few; D gene: TRBD2; J gene: TRBJ2-7; CDR3 protein: CASIWASGNREQYF; CDR3 DNA: TGTGCCAGCATCTGGGCTAGCGGGAACCGCGAGCAGTACTTC
V gene: TRBV20-1; clone size: many; D gene: TRBD2; J gene: TRBJ2-3; CDR3 protein: CSAPVAGEGTDTQYF; CDR3 DNA: TGCAGTGCCCCCGTGGCGGGAGAGGGCACAGATACGCAGTATTTT
V gene: TRBV21-1; clone size: .; D gene: .; J gene: TRBJ2-7; CDR3 protein: CASSPGRRDDYEQYF; CDR3 DNA: TGTGCCAGCAGTCCCGGGAGGCGAGATGACTACGAGCAGTACTTC
V gene: TRBV27; clone size: many; D gene: .; J gene: TRBJ1-2; CDR3 protein: CASRRQALNYGYTF; CDR3 DNA: TGTGCCAGCAGACGACAGGCACTCAACTATGGCTACACCTTC
V gene: TRBV29-1; clone size: many; D gene: TRBD2; J gene: TRBJ2-3; CDR3 protein: CSVPGTSESTDTQYF; CDR3 DNA: TGCAGCGTGCCCGGAACTAGCGAGAGCACAGATACGCAGTATTTT
V gene: TRBV7-8; clone size: .; D gene: TRBD2; J gene: TRBJ2-2; CDR3 protein: CASSSTGLTHANTGELFF; CDR3 DNA: TGTGCCAGCAGCTCTACGGGACTAACCCATGCGAACACCGGGGAGCTGTTTTTT
V gene: TRBV12-3/TRBV12-4; clone size: few; D gene: .; J gene: TRBJ2-7; CDR3 protein: CASSLQGSAYSNEQYF; CDR3 DNA: TGTGCCAGCAGCCTGCAGGGTTCCGCCTATAGTAACGAGCAGTACTTC
V gene: TRBV5-1; clone size: many; D gene: .; J gene: TRBJ2-7; CDR3 protein: CASSLVPRASYEQYF; CDR3 DNA: TGCGCCAGCAGCTTGGTACCCCGGGCCTCCTACGAGCAGTACTTC
V gene: TRBV15; clone size: .; D gene: TRBD2; J gene: TRBJ2-2; CDR3 protein: CATSGTSEANTGELFF; CDR3 DNA: TGTGCCACCAGCGGGACTAGCGAGGCCAACACAGGGGAGCTGTTTTTT
V gene: TRBV5-1; clone size: .; D gene: .; J gene: TRBJ2-7; CDR3 protein: CASSPTGTPSYEQYF; CDR3 DNA: TGCGCCAGCAGCCCCACCGGGACACCCTCCTACGAGCAGTACTTC
V gene: TRBV5-1; clone size: many; D gene: .; J gene: TRBJ1-2; CDR3 protein: CASSLDGGAGRDVYGYTF; CDR3 DNA: TGCGCCAGCAGCTTGGACGGTGGGGCAGGGAGGGACGTCTATGGCTACACCTTC
V gene: TRBV3-1; clone size: many; D gene: TRBD1; J gene: TRBJ1-2; CDR3 protein: CASSQGTGTGGHGYTF; CDR3 DNA: TGTGCCAGCAGCCAAGGAACCGGGACAGGGGGGCATGGCTACACCTTC
V gene: TRBV7-9; clone size: many; D gene: TRBD1; J gene: TRBJ1-1; CDR3 protein: CASSLQGDDTEAFF; CDR3 DNA: TGTGCCAGCAGCTTACAGGGGGATGACACTGAAGCTTTCTTT
V gene: TRBV12-3/TRBV12-4; clone size: many; D gene: .; J gene: TRBJ2-3; CDR3 protein: CASSSSRTDTQYF; CDR3 DNA: TGTGCCAGCAGCTCTTCACGCACAGATACGCAGTATTTT
V gene: TRBV18; clone size: many; D gene: .; J gene: TRBJ2-6; CDR3 protein: CASSRTLSGANVLTF; CDR3 DNA: TGTGCCAGCTCACGAACCCTTTCTGGGGCCAACGTCCTGACTTTC